This entry lists 8 T cell receptor beta chains sequenced from one sample in a study of T-cell memory formation after mild COVID-19. TCRdb recomputed calls from the 5' RACE reads with MiXCR, one row per CDR3 protein. The sample consists of about 130,000 distinct CDR3 sequences, 25% of them appearing once. The sequenced material came from PBMCs or a T cell subset sorted from them (not recorded which). Receptor source: an adult woman who had mild COVID-19 (a few samples of this study predate the infection). Cell type and time point are not known.

This clonotype was recorded only once. V and J are TRBV7-3 and TRBJ1-1; 8 positions match TRBD1. The V gene end was trimmed by 6 bases and the J gene end by 4 bases; junction bases not matched to a gene: 4. CDR1 and CDR2 from the germline V gene are SGHTA and FQGTGA. CDR3 length equals 13 residues. The CDR3 DNA sequence: TGTGCCAGCAGTTTTACAGGGGGCACTGAAGCTTTCTTT. Translated: CASSFTGGTEAFF.

This clonotype has a handful of counts. The chain is built from TRBV30 and TRBJ2-3, with 11 bases identical to TRBD2. CDR3 length: 15 residues. Germline CDR1 and CDR2: GTSNPN and SVGIG (reference sequence). V lost 2 bases, J lost 4 bases, and 5 bases stayed unmatched. As DNA, the CDR3 is TGTGCCTGGAGTCAGACTAGCGGGATTGCAGATACGCAGTATTTT. Its protein product is CAWSQTSGIADTQYF.

The genes are TRBV7-9 and TRBJ2-7, with no clear D. V lost 0 bases and J lost 2, with 14 bases in between. The CDR3 is 16 residues long. Germline CDR1 and CDR2: SEHNR and FQNEAQ (reference sequence). The CDR3 spells CASSLAGLGLTYEQYF. In nucleotides, the CDR3 is TGTGCCAGCAGCTTAGCGGGTCTAGGGTTAACCTACGAGCAGTACTTC.

J is TRBJ2-7 and V is TRBV11-2, with 10 bases identical to TRBD2. V shed 3 bases, J shed 9 bases, and the junction held 11 bases outside the gene matches. CDR1 and CDR2 from the germline V gene are SGHAT and FQNNGV. CDR3 length: 15 amino acids. The CDR3 loop reads CASSFVGLAEHGQYF. The CDR3 DNA reads TGTGCCAGCAGCTTTGTTGGACTAGCGGAGCACGGGCAGTACTTC.

This rearrangement joins TRBV4-1 to TRBJ2-7; D possibly corresponds to TRBD2 (5 bases). Germline V lookup: CDR1 MGHRA, CDR2 YSYEKL. There are 16 residues in the CDR3. Deletions cut 0 bases from V and 0 bases from J, with 12 bases between. The CDR3 nucleotides are TGCGCCAGCAGCCAAGATCCCCGGGGTAGCTCCTACGAGCAGTACTTC. Its protein is CASSQDPRGSSYEQYF.

The chain links TRBV5-1 to TRBJ1-2, with 7 bases matching TRBD1. Unmatched junction bases numbered 9, after V lost 4 bases and J lost 3 bases. CDR3 length equals 15 residues. Germline V CDR1 and CDR2: SGHRS, YFSETQ. The CDR3 sequence: CASSLSTGTDYGYTF. CDR3 bases: TGCGCCAGCAGCCTTTCGACCGGGACAGACTATGGCTACACCTTC.

The chain has TRBV9 and TRBJ1-6; D not certain. There are 14 residues in the CDR3. The V end was cut by 3 bases, the J end by 8 bases, with 12 bases between. Looked up from germline, CDR1 is SGDLS and CDR2 is YYNGEE. The CDR3 nucleotides are TGTGCCAGCAGCGCCCGGTTGAAAGATTCACCCCTCCACTTT. This codes for CASSARLKDSPLHF. The full variable domain, its missing parts supplied by reference TRBV9 and TRBJ1-6, is DSGVTQTPKHLITATGQRVTLRCSPRSGDLSVYWYQQSLDQGLQFLIQYYNGEERAKGNILERFSAQQFPDLHSELNLSSLELGDSALYFCASSARLKDSPLHFGNGTRLTVT.

A few counts support this clonotype. The genes are TRBV30 and TRBJ1-1, with unresolved D. Germline V gene lookup returns CDR1 GTSNPN and CDR2 SVGIG (reference sequence). V lost 0 bases and J lost 2, with 10 bases in between. The CDR3 has 14 amino acids. The CDR3 sequence: CAWSVLLPNTEAFF. As DNA, the CDR3 is TGTGCCTGGAGTGTACTGCTCCCTAACACTGAAGCTTTCTTT.